The rows below give T cell receptor beta chains drawn from one sample of a study of T cell responses to AZD1222 COVID-19 vaccine. Measured with immunoSEQ multiplex PCR; TCRdb has only the in-frame clones, and not every one. The repertoire consists of about 130,000 clones, with about 91% occurring once and the leading ten covering about 1.9%. Sequences were derived from peripheral blood, sampled on day 0 of AZD1222 vaccination. The receptor set was obtained from an adult in good health. Both conserved end residues are part of each CDR3. The order of the fields is V gene, clone size, D gene, J gene, CDR3 protein, CDR3 DNA. A D gene is named only where the DNA matches it firmly. Size is omitted from some rows. Given values are once, few, many or a class for expanded clones.

TRBV7-9	.	.	TRBJ2-7	CASSSGGSYEQYF	TGTGCCAGCAGCTCAGGTGGCTCCTACGAGCAGTACTTC
TRBV3-1/TRBV3-2	.	.	TRBJ2-1	CASSPGGTSGSQFF	TGTGCCAGCAGCCCCGGAGGGACCTCCGGCTCGCAGTTCTTC
TRBV12-5	once	TRBD1	TRBJ1-2	CASGLVQGTVRGYTF	TGTGCTAGTGGTTTGGTACAGGGGACGGTTCGTGGCTACACCTTC
TRBV3-1/TRBV3-2	.	.	TRBJ2-7	CASSQGGSEQYF	TGTGCCAGCAGCCAAGGAGGGTCCGAGCAGTACTTC
TRBV5-1	.	.	TRBJ2-2	CASSFAGTSANTGELFF	TGCGCCAGCAGCTTCGCAGGCACGAGCGCGAACACCGGGGAGCTGTTTTTT
TRBV24-1	.	.	TRBJ1-2	CATSGGSNYGYTF	TGTGCCACCAGTGGGGGCAGCAACTATGGCTACACCTTC
TRBV7-6	.	.	TRBJ1-2	CASSPRTKRGEGYTF	TGTGCCAGCAGCCCAAGGACCAAAAGAGGGGAAGGCTACACCTTC
TRBV4-2	.	.	TRBJ1-5	CASSHAGRDQPQHF	TGTGCCAGCAGCCACGCGGGAAGGGATCAGCCCCAGCATTTT
TRBV11-1	.	TRBD2	TRBJ2-3	CASRQRGGPDTQYF	TGTGCCAGCAGGCAGCGGGGGGGCCCAGATACGCAGTATTTT
TRBV11-1	.	TRBD2	TRBJ2-5	CASSIERGGVETQYF	TGTGCCAGCAGCATTGAGCGGGGGGGCGTGGAGACCCAGTACTTC
TRBV11-3	.	TRBD1	TRBJ2-5	CASSFGTGQETQYF	TGTGCCAGCAGCTTCGGGACAGGACAAGAGACCCAGTACTTC
TRBV7-9	few	.	TRBJ1-1	CASSSTIFKTDNMNTEAFF	TGTGCCAGCAGCTCCACTATCTTTAAGACAGATAATATGAACACTGAAGCTTTCTTT
TRBV4-2	.	.	TRBJ2-1	CASSPAGAGEQFF	TGTGCCAGCAGCCCGGCCGGGGCCGGTGAGCAGTTCTTC
TRBV7-9	.	.	TRBJ1-2	CASTLGESYGYTF	TGTGCCAGCACCCTGGGGGAGTCGTATGGCTACACCTTC
TRBV7-8	.	TRBD2	TRBJ2-5	CASLRGPRGGAWETQYF	TGTGCCAGCCTCCGAGGGCCCCGCGGGGGGGCTTGGGAGACCCAGTACTTC
TRBV14	.	.	TRBJ1-2	CASSQQAARGYTF	TGTGCCAGCAGCCAACAGGCAGCCCGGGGCTACACCTTC
TRBV13	.	TRBD1	TRBJ2-5	CASSLGRTGGRETQYF	TGTGCCAGCAGCTTGGGAAGAACAGGGGGCCGGGAGACCCAGTACTTC
TRBV5-5	.	.	TRBJ2-2	CASSLWQGNTGELFF	TGTGCCAGCAGCTTGTGGCAGGGTAACACCGGGGAGCTGTTTTTT
TRBV10-2	.	TRBD2	TRBJ2-2	CASRSFSGGTAGELFF	TGCGCCAGCAGATCCTTTAGCGGGGGGACCGCCGGGGAGCTGTTTTTT
TRBV11-2	.	TRBD2	TRBJ2-1	CASSLSSGGYSYNEQFF	TGTGCCAGCAGCTTATCTAGCGGGGGTTACTCCTACAATGAGCAGTTCTTC
TRBV15	.	.	TRBJ1-5	CATSRLGGNQPQHF	TGTGCCACCAGCCGCTTAGGGGGCAATCAGCCCCAGCATTTT
TRBV7-9	.	.	TRBJ1-1	CASSRGSTPAGAFF	TGTGCCAGCAGCCGGGGGAGTACCCCAGCGGGAGCTTTCTTT
TRBV5-1	once	.	TRBJ1-1	CASSPRGAQGEAFF	TGCGCCAGCAGCCCGAGGGGGGCGCAGGGGGAAGCTTTCTTT
TRBV21-1	.	.	TRBJ1-1	CASSKNSDPTGGRTEAFF	TGTGCCAGCAGCAAAAATTCGGATCCGACAGGGGGCAGGACTGAAGCTTTCTTT
TRBV10-3	.	.	TRBJ2-7	CAISGGGAAPYEQYF	TGTGCCATCAGTGGTGGAGGGGCAGCGCCCTACGAGCAGTACTTC
TRBV7-2	.	.	TRBJ1-2	CASEGYGYTF	TGTGCCAGCGAAGGATATGGCTACACCTTC
TRBV5-5	once	TRBD1	TRBJ1-2	CASSPMDREDGYTF	TGTGCCAGCAGCCCTATGGACAGGGAGGATGGCTACACCTTC
TRBV7-8	.	.	TRBJ2-1	CASSLAQLVARGNEQFF	TGTGCCAGCAGCTTAGCCCAACTAGTTGCCCGCGGCAATGAGCAGTTCTTC
TRBV13	.	TRBD1	TRBJ1-2	CASSSGQDYTF	TGTGCCAGCAGCTCTGGACAGGACTACACCTTC
TRBV2	once	.	TRBJ2-3	CASSEGQGWSDTQYF	TGTGCCAGCAGTGAAGGCCAGGGTTGGTCAGATACGCAGTATTTT
TRBV29-1	.	.	TRBJ1-1	CSVVAQNTEAFF	TGCAGCGTTGTGGCGCAGAACACTGAAGCTTTCTTT
TRBV11-3	.	.	TRBJ2-1	CASSTASQEEQFF	TGTGCCAGCAGCACCGCTTCACAGGAAGAGCAGTTCTTC
TRBV11-2	few	.	TRBJ2-3	CASSLGMWGPSTDTQYF	TGTGCCAGCAGCTTAGGGATGTGGGGGCCAAGCACAGATACGCAGTATTTT
TRBV28	.	TRBD2	TRBJ2-4	CATLLWGGNIQYF	TGTGCCACCCTCCTTTGGGGGGGTAACATTCAGTACTTC
TRBV7-6	.	.	TRBJ1-1	CASSLIGGRGTEAFF	TGTGCCAGCAGCTTAATTGGGGGCCGGGGCACTGAAGCTTTCTTT
TRBV18	.	TRBD1	TRBJ1-6	CASSPRDRGNSPLHF	TGTGCCAGCTCACCTAGGGACAGGGGTAATTCACCCCTCCACTTT
TRBV18	.	TRBD2	TRBJ2-2	CASSPVLAGGQPRELFF	TGTGCCAGCTCACCTGTACTAGCGGGGGGCCAGCCCCGGGAGCTGTTTTTT
TRBV30	.	.	TRBJ1-6	CAWSGGSLHYNSPLHF	TGTGCCTGGAGTGGGGGCAGCCTCCACTATAATTCACCCCTCCACTTT
TRBV10-3	.	.	TRBJ1-6	CAISDSYNSPLHF	TGTGCCATCAGTGACTCCTATAATTCACCCCTCCACTTT
TRBV5-1	.	.	TRBJ2-7	CASSPDNSYEQYF	TGCGCCAGCAGCCCGGACAACTCCTACGAGCAGTACTTC
TRBV7-2	.	.	TRBJ2-3	CASSFEGGRGDTQYF	TGTGCCAGCAGCTTCGAGGGGGGGCGAGGGGATACGCAGTATTTT
TRBV28	.	.	TRBJ1-3	CASSLGGGNTIYF	TGTGCCAGCAGTTTAGGAGGGGGAAACACCATATATTTT
TRBV5-6	.	.	TRBJ2-5	CASSTYRDLKETQYF	TGTGCCAGCAGCACGTACCGGGACCTCAAAGAGACCCAGTACTTC
TRBV5-4	.	TRBD1	TRBJ1-6	CASSLEQGHSPLHF	TGTGCCAGCAGCTTGGAACAGGGGCATTCACCCCTCCACTTT
TRBV5-1	.	.	TRBJ2-3	CASSPTSMAGDTQYF	TGCGCCAGCAGCCCGACGAGCATGGCTGGAGATACGCAGTATTTT
TRBV3-1/TRBV3-2	once	.	TRBJ1-2	CASSQGAGSRTF	TGTGCCAGCAGCCAGGGGGCGGGGAGTCGCACCTTC
TRBV10-3	.	.	TRBJ2-1	CAISDPFGGAYNEQFF	TGTGCCATCAGTGACCCCTTCGGGGGCGCATACAATGAGCAGTTCTTC
TRBV5-6	.	TRBD1	TRBJ1-3	CASSLGRQGGGNTIYF	TGTGCCAGCAGCTTGGGTCGACAGGGGGGTGGAAACACCATATATTTT
TRBV18	.	.	TRBJ2-3	CASSPRTDTQYF	TGTGCCAGCTCACCACGGACAGATACGCAGTATTTT
TRBV19	few	TRBD1	TRBJ2-7	CASSPSAGTGAYEQYF	TGTGCCAGTAGCCCAAGCGCCGGGACAGGTGCCTACGAGCAGTACTTC
TRBV18	once	TRBD1	TRBJ1-1	CASSGPLQGQGEAFF	TGTGCCAGCTCCGGACCCTTACAGGGGCAAGGTGAAGCTTTCTTT
TRBV28	.	.	TRBJ2-6	CASREQGSGSGANVLTF	TGTGCCAGCAGGGAACAGGGTTCGGGCTCTGGGGCCAACGTCCTGACTTTC
TRBV3-1/TRBV3-2	.	.	TRBJ2-5	CASSQDRPGRAQYF	TGTGCCAGCAGCCAAGATCGGCCAGGCCGCGCCCAGTACTTC
TRBV5-1	.	.	TRBJ2-7	CASSWRQDDEQYF	TGCGCCAGCAGCTGGAGACAGGACGACGAGCAGTACTTC
TRBV18	.	.	TRBJ1-1	CASSPASGNTEAFF	TGTGCCAGCTCACCCGCTTCAGGGAACACTGAAGCTTTCTTT
TRBV7-6	.	.	TRBJ1-1	CASSLNSGGYTEAFF	TGTGCCAGCAGCTTAAATTCGGGGGGCTACACTGAAGCTTTCTTT